This T cell receptor beta chain is from a study of neurological immune-mediated disorders. Time point described: longitudinal time-point 2. Healthy controls consisted of blood bank volunteers in Maryland, USA. This clonotype appeared many times. Synthesis of cDNA was carried out by template-switch 5'RACE. The reaction used 10-nucleotide random UMIs. Via MiXCR, TCRdb re-called the 5' RACE reads, giving one row per CDR3 protein. The table has some 60,000 distinct CDR3 sequences, more than 8% seen once. V was pared by 6 bases and J by 2 bases, with 11 bases of the junction left unmatched. The CDR3 has 16 residues.

The source material was PBMCs. The chain links TRBV12-3 or TRBV12-4 to TRBJ2-7; 9 positions match TRBD2. This clonotype was obtained from a young man in good health. The CDR3 reads CASSKLAGEFPYEQYF. For the CDR3, the DNA is TGTGCCAGCAGCAAATTAGCGGGAGAGTTCCCCTACGAGCAGTACTTC.